The sequence of this T cell receptor beta chain was determined in a study of T-cell reconstitution after alpha-beta-depleted transplantation in children. There are many counts of this clonotype. V gave up 1 base and J gave up 3 bases; unmatched junction bases: 2. This CDR3 spans 15 amino acids. In germline, CDR1 is SGHTA, CDR2 FQGTGA. It was with unique molecular identifiers that the TCRbeta library was prepared. One entry per CDR3 protein, called by TCRdb with MiXCR from the PCR reads. The table shows about 400,000 distinct CDR3 sequences, with roughly 21% occurring only once. This chain links TRBV7-3 with TRBJ2-1; 8 bases line up with TRBD2. This sequence originates from a human donor who donated a stem cell graft to a child with acute myeloid leukemia. The specimen was PBMCs from the stem cell graft donor, collected from the stem cell graft. CDR3 bases: TGTGCCAGCAGCTTAATACTAGCGGACTACAATGAGCAGTTCTTC. Encoded protein: CASSLILADYNEQFF. Looking up the rest from reference TRBV7-3 and TRBJ2-1 gives the full variable domain: GAGVSQTPSNKVTEKGKYVELRCDPISGHTALYWYRQSLGQGPEFLIYFQGTGAADDSGLPNDRFFAVRPEGSVSTLKIQRTERGDSAVYLCASSLILADYNEQFFGPGTRLTVL.